This T cell receptor beta chain was found in a study of T cells after yellow fever vaccination (dated by TCRdb to the late 2010s). About the study as a whole: The SMART-Seq v4 Ultra Low Input RNA kit was used to prepare libraries from fractions with low cell numbers. Bulk TCR alpha and beta repertoires were sequenced longitudinally to track T-cell clones before and after primary and booster YFV17D yellow fever vaccination. Two healthy male donors, one aged 18 to 29 and one aged 30 to 40 years, made up the cohort. Bulk PBMC replicates and cell subsets were isolated from blood drawn at multiple timepoints before and after both primary and secondary immunization. On the study overall, not on this receptor specifically: After the booster, most clones that had expanded after primary vaccination were detected again (about 95% of CD4 and roughly nine tenths of CD8), suggesting broad maintenance of memory. Because only two donors were included in the study, the extent to which the findings can be generalized is limited. A small share of clonotypes was detected in both CD4 and CD8 compartments, with the overlap likely arising from convergent recombination. The secondary T-cell response was weaker than the primary response but faster, peaking on day 5 instead of day 15. Computational filtering was needed because FACS-sorted repertoires could contain abundant contaminating clonotypes from the bulk population.

On this clonotype itself: Its antigen target is currently unknown. No quality values exist for individual bases; no much larger clone is one base distant.

Deletion took 10 bases off V and 0 bases off J, with a span of 18 bases between the germline ends. The CDR3, cysteine through phenylalanine, is 15 amino acids long. The kept DNA is CDR3 alone, 45 bases in frame from the first base. TCR cDNA was made using 5'RACE template switching, a step that added a universal primer site and unique molecular identifiers. Priming of cDNA synthesis was performed from both the TCR alpha and TCR beta constant segments. Library amplification used two PCR steps, and the second PCR step added sample barcodes and sequencing adapters. Sequencing of libraries was performed on Illumina HiSeq 2500 (2x100 bp) or NovaSeq (2x150 bp). In the paper's pipeline: Reads were demultiplexed and collapsed into UMI consensus sequences with MIGEC, and V(D)J alignment was performed with MiXCR. Clonotypes responding to the vaccine were identified with edgeR on replicate PBMC samples, with the criteria of FDR below 0.01 and a log2 fold change above 5 up to day 15. Bulk clonotypes were assigned CD4 or CD8 identity according to which sequenced CD4 or CD8 repertoire held them at higher abundance. TCRdb trimmed the raw reads at Q25, called clones with MiXCR and kept productive beta chains. Each CDR3 protein gets just one entry, which takes the most common genes and DNA from the rows behind it. The authors' filters were not applied to this entry. Here the sample has hundreds of thousands of distinct CDR3 sequences; 13% occur a single time. The ten largest clones capture roughly 13% of the sample.

What this sample's treatment or condition label stands for: live attenuated yellow fever vaccine strain. Two biological replicates of bulk PBMCs were collected at each blood-draw timepoint. A standard Ficoll-Paque protocol was used to isolate PBMCs from peripheral blood. RNA was extracted with TriZol from bulk PBMCs, CD4 and CD8 fractions, and dextramer-positive and dextramer-negative fractions. This sequence was found in a man aged 25 to 40 who received the YFV17D yellow fever vaccine. Here the sequenced sample was PBMCs, taken on the day of the yellow fever booster vaccination. The rearrangement joined TRBV12-3 or TRBV12-4 to TRBJ1-1; a weak D assignment points to TRBD1 (6 bases agree). The sequenced DNA is TGTGCCACTGCGAAATCCGGGACATTGAACACTGAAGCTTTCTTT. This codes for CATAKSGTLNTEAFF.